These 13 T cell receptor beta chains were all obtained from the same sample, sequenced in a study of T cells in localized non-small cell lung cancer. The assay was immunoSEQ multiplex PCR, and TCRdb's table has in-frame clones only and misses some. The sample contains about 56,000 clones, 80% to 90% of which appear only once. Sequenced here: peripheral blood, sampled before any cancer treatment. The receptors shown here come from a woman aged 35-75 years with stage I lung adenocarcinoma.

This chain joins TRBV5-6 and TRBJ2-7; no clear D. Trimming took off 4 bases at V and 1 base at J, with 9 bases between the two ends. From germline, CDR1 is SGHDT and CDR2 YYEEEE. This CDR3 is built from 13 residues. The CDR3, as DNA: TGTGCCAGCAGCCACTACATGTCCTACGAGCAGTACTTC. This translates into CASSHYMSYEQYF.

Here the CDR3 DNA reads TGTGCCAGCAGATGGGAACCCAACAGTAATCAGCCCCAGCATTTT. Amino acids: CASRWEPNSNQPQHF. The V gene is TRBV6-5, the J gene TRBJ1-5; D is uncertain. There are 15 residues in the CDR3. CDR1 is MNHEY, CDR2 SVGAGI, per germline. Deletions cut 6 bases from V and 4 bases from J, with 16 bases between.

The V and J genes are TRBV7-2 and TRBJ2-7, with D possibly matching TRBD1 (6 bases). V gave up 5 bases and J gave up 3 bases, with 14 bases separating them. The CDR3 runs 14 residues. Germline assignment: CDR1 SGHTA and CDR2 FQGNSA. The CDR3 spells CASSERTESYEQYF. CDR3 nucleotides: TGTGCCAGCAGCGAAAGGACAGAGAGCTACGAGCAGTACTTC.

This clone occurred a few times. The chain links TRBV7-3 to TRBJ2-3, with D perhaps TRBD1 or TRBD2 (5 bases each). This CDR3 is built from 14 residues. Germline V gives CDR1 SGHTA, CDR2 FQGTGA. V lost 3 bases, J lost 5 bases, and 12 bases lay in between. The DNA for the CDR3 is TGTGCCAGCAGCTTTGGGGGTAGTCGAGATACGCAGTATTTT. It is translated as CASSFGGSRDTQYF.

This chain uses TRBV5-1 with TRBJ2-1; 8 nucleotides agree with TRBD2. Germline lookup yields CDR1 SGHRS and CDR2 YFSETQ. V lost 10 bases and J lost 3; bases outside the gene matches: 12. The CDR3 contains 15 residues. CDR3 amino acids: CASGESGGNYNEQFF. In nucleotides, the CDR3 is TGCGCCTCCGGGGAAAGCGGGGGAAACTACAATGAGCAGTTCTTC.

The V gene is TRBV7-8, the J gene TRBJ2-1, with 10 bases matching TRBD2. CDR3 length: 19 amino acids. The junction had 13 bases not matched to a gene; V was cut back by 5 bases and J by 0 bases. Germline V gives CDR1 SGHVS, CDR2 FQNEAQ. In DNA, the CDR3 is TGTGCCAGCAGCGTCCTTAGCGGGGGGCTTAGAAGCTCCTACAATGAGCAGTTCTTC. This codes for CASSVLSGGLRSSYNEQFF.

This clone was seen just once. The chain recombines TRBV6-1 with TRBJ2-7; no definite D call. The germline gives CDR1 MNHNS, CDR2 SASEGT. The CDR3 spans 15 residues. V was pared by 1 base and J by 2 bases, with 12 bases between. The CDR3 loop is CASSEVWGSTYEQYF. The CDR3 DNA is TGTGCCAGCAGTGAAGTTTGGGGTTCCACCTACGAGCAGTACTTC.

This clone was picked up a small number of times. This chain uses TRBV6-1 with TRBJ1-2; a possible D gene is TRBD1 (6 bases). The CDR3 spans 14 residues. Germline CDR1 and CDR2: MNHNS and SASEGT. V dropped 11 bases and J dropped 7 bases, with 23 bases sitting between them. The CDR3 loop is CAVGGGRGESGYTF. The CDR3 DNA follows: TGTGCCGTCGGGGGAGGCAGGGGAGAGAGTGGCTACACCTTC.

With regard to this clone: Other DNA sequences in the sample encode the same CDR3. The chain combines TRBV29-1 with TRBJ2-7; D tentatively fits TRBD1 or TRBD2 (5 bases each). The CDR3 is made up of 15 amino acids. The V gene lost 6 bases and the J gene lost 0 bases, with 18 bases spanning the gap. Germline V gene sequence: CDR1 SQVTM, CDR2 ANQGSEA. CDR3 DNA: TGCAGCGTAACGGGACGGAGTGCTTCCTCCTACGAGCAGTACTTC. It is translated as CSVTGRSASSYEQYF.

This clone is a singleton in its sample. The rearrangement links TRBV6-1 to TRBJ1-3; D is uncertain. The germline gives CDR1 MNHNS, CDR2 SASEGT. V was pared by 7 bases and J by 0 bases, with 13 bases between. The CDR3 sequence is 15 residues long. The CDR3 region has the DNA TGTGCCAGCAAGATACGGGAGGACTCTGGAAACACCATATATTTT. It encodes CASKIREDSGNTIYF.

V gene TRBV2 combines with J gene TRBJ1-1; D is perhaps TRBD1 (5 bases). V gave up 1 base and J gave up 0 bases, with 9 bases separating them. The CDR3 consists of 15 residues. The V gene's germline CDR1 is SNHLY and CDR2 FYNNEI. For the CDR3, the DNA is TGTGCCAGCAGTGAAGGGGACCGCATGAACACTGAAGCTTTCTTT. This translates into CASSEGDRMNTEAFF.

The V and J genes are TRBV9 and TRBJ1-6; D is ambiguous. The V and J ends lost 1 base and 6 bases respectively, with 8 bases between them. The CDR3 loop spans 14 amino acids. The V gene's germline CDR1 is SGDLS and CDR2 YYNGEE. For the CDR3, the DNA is TGTGCCAGCAGCGTACGATCTTTTAATTCACCCCTCCACTTT. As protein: CASSVRSFNSPLHF.

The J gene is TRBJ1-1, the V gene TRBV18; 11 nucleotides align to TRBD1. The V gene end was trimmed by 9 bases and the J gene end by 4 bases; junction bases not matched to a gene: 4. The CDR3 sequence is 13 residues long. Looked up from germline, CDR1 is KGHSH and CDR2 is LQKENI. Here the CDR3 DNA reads TGTGCCAGTTCGGGACAGGGGGTCACTGAAGCTTTCTTT. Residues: CASSGQGVTEAFF.